A selection of T cell receptor beta chains follows, all from one sample in a study of T cell changes during pregnancy in multiple sclerosis. TCRdb's copy holds only in-frame clones and misses some; the assay was immunoSEQ multiplex PCR. Here the sample spans over 55,000 clones, 94% being singletons. Material: CD8+ T cells from peripheral blood mononuclear cells, obtained in the third trimester of pregnancy. Receptors originate from a female donor with multiple sclerosis, enrolled in a pregnancy study. The CDR3 runs from the conserved cysteine through the conserved F or W.

j_call,v_call,cdr3_aa
TRBJ1-5,TRBV7-9,CASSLDQGWQPQHF
TRBJ2-5,TRBV5-6,CASSLPGLSETQYF
TRBJ2-3,TRBV27,CASSQDGGYTDTQYF
TRBJ1-5,TRBV11-2,CASSRGYEQPQHF
TRBJ1-1,TRBV2,CASSERDSSMGTEAFF
TRBJ2-3,TRBV13,CASSIASGIGTDTQYF
TRBJ2-3,TRBV2,CASGGDRGTGVSTDTQYF
TRBJ2-7,TRBV14,CASSPSRSGHYYEQYF
TRBJ2-3,TRBV9,CASRGTGTDTQYF
TRBJ1-5,TRBV28,CASSLSGINNQPQHF
TRBJ2-7,TRBV2,CASRWTGYYEQYF
TRBJ2-1,TRBV30,CAWRYPRESSYNEQFF
TRBJ1-1,TRBV5-1,CASRPPHWGVYTEAFF
TRBJ2-7,TRBV21-1,CASSKAARKYEQYF
TRBJ2-2,TRBV9,CASSAQGMASGELFF